A selection of T cell receptor beta chains follows, all from one sample in a study of control samples from healthy donors and cancer patients. Sequencing used immunoSEQ multiplex PCR; TCRdb keeps in-frame clones, though not all of them. The data hold 70,000 to 95,000 clones, with 80% to 95% observed a single time. The sample consisted of PBMCs. The source is a woman aged 40 to 55 with lung cancer. The CDR3 runs from the conserved cysteine through the conserved F or W. The D gene is left open where the match is weak. For some rows the clone size is stated as once, few or many, or as a class when expanded; others skip it.

d_call	j_call	v_call	clone_size	cdr3_nt	cdr3_aa
TRBD1	TRBJ2-7	TRBV5-1	-	TGCGCCAGCACTTCCGGGACAGGAAACTACGAGCAGTACTTC	CASTSGTGNYEQYF
-	TRBJ1-1	TRBV20-1	-	TGCAGTGCTAGAGATCAGACTGAAGCTTTCTTT	CSARDQTEAFF
TRBD1	TRBJ2-7	TRBV7-6	few	TGTGCCAGCAGCCTCGGAGACAGGGGTCGCGGTTCCGAGCAGTACTTC	CASSLGDRGRGSEQYF
TRBD2	TRBJ2-1	TRBV3-1/TRBV3-2	-	TGTGCCAGCAGCCAAGGACTAGCGGACTACAATGAGCAGTTCTTC	CASSQGLADYNEQFF
-	TRBJ2-1	TRBV7-9	few	TGTGCCAGCAGGGATGGACTCTACAATGAGCAGTTCTTC	CASRDGLYNEQFF
-	TRBJ1-2	TRBV28	-	TGTGCCAGCAGTTTGCGGGGACGGCCTAACTATGGCTACACCTTC	CASSLRGRPNYGYTF
TRBD1	TRBJ2-1	TRBV11-3	-	TGTGCCAGCAGCTCACCGGGACAGGGGTACAATGAGCAGTTCTTC	CASSSPGQGYNEQFF
-	TRBJ1-2	TRBV27	-	TGTGCCAGCAGTACTAGTGGGGCTGTCCCTGCTACCTACACCTTC	CASSTSGAVPATYTF
-	TRBJ1-1	TRBV30	-	TGTGCCTGGAGTCTCAGGAGGGGTATCAACACTGAAGCTTTCTTT	CAWSLRRGINTEAFF
-	TRBJ2-7	TRBV7-9	few	TGTGCCAGCAGCTTATATTCCGCGGGGGCGCGCTCCTACGAGCAGTACTTC	CASSLYSAGARSYEQYF
TRBD1	TRBJ1-5	TRBV5-5	-	TGTGCCAGCAGCGTCGGAGGACAGGGTCGGATGGTGCCCCAGCATTTT	CASSVGGQGRMVPQHF
-	TRBJ1-2	TRBV20-1	-	TGCAGTGCTAGTATGGAGGGCGGCTATGGCTACACCTTC	CSASMEGGYGYTF
-	TRBJ2-3	TRBV9	few	TGTGCCAGCAGCCCCCAACCCCAGTCTACGACGCAGTATTTT	CASSPQPQSTTQYF
-	TRBJ2-7	TRBV6-6	-	TGTGCCAGCAGGGGGGGTACCTACGAGCAGTACTTC	CASRGGTYEQYF
-	TRBJ1-1	TRBV19	-	TGTGCCAGCGAAGGGGCCACTGAAGCTTTCTTT	CASEGATEAFF
-	TRBJ1-2	TRBV10-3	-	TGTGCCATCAGTGAGTTTGCTGGGGGGTATGGCTACACCTTC	CAISEFAGGYGYTF
-	TRBJ1-5	TRBV27	-	TGTGCCAGCAGTTTAGGGAGCAATCAGCCCCAGCATTTT	CASSLGSNQPQHF
-	TRBJ1-4	TRBV28	-	TGTGCCAGCAGTTTCCCTCCGACCACTAATGAAAAACTGTTTTTT	CASSFPPTTNEKLFF
TRBD1	TRBJ1-1	TRBV5-5	-	TGTGCCAGCAGCCCCCGGGACAGGGAGAACACTGAAGCTTTCTTT	CASSPRDRENTEAFF
TRBD1	TRBJ1-2	TRBV5-8	-	TGTGCCAGCAGCTTGGGGGCGGTGACAGGGTCCTTCCCTTATGGCTACACCTTC	CASSLGAVTGSFPYGYTF
-	TRBJ1-1	TRBV6-2/TRBV6-3	-	TGTGCCAGCAGTTCCACAGGGACCAACCTACGGGGTACTGAAGCTTTCTTT	CASSSTGTNLRGTEAFF
-	TRBJ2-1	TRBV12-3/TRBV12-4	-	TGTGCCAGCAGCCTGAAGGTTGAGCAGTTCTTC	CASSLKVEQFF
-	TRBJ2-7	TRBV19	-	TGTGCCAGTAGTAAAGGGCAATGGGGGGCCCCCTACGAGCAGTACTTC	CASSKGQWGAPYEQYF
-	TRBJ2-7	TRBV10-3	-	TGTGCCATCAGTGGGATCCAGGGATCCTACGAGCAGTACTTC	CAISGIQGSYEQYF
-	TRBJ2-1	TRBV12-3/TRBV12-4	-	TGTGCCAGCAGTTTATCAGGGAATGAGCAGTTCTTC	CASSLSGNEQFF
-	TRBJ1-6	TRBV19	-	TGTGCCAGTAGTGCCAGGGGATTTTCACCCCTCCACTTT	CASSARGFSPLHF
TRBD1	TRBJ1-5	TRBV19	-	TGTGCCAGTAGGCAGGGACAGCAGAGCTATAGCAATCAGCCCCAGCATTTT	CASRQGQQSYSNQPQHF
-	TRBJ1-1	TRBV28	-	TGTGCCAGCAGTTCCCCGTCCCGGACCCTAACGACTGAAGCTTTCTTT	CASSSPSRTLTTEAFF
-	TRBJ2-3	TRBV20-1	-	TGCAGTGCTAGTGCCTTCAGCACAGATACGCAGTATTTT	CSASAFSTDTQYF
-	TRBJ1-3	TRBV5-6	-	TGTGCCAGCAGCCCGCTCACCTCTGGAAACACCATATATTTT	CASSPLTSGNTIYF
-	TRBJ2-7	TRBV14	-	TGTGCCAGCAGCCAAGATGTTGCGGGTTCCTACGAGCAGTACTTC	CASSQDVAGSYEQYF
TRBD1	TRBJ1-2	TRBV13	once	TGTGCCAGCAGCTTACGGGACAGGGTTCCGAACTATGGCTACACCTTC	CASSLRDRVPNYGYTF
TRBD1	TRBJ2-1	TRBV4-1	once	TGCGCCAGCAGCCTCTTCCCGGCGGCAGGGGGTTATGAGCAGTTCTTC	CASSLFPAAGGYEQFF
-	TRBJ2-7	TRBV2	-	TGTGCCAGCAGTGAATACGAGCAGTACTTC	CASSEYEQYF
-	TRBJ2-3	TRBV11-3	-	TGTGCCAGCAGCCACCCATCGATCGGGGCAGATACGCAGTATTTT	CASSHPSIGADTQYF
TRBD2	TRBJ2-4	TRBV4-1	-	TGCGCCAGCAGCCAAGATAGGCTAGCGGGGGGGATAGCCAAAAACATTCAGTACTTC	CASSQDRLAGGIAKNIQYF
TRBD2	TRBJ2-5	TRBV5-8	-	TGTGCCAGCAGCCGGGACTACCGGGAGACCCAGTACTTC	CASSRDYRETQYF
-	TRBJ1-2	TRBV12-5	-	TGTGCTAGTGGTTTTGGAGACTATGGCTACACCTTC	CASGFGDYGYTF
-	TRBJ2-3	TRBV24-1	-	TGTGCCACCAGTCAAGGGTCGGCAGATACGCAGTATTTT	CATSQGSADTQYF
-	TRBJ1-4	TRBV5-1	-	TGCGCCAGCAGCGATGTTAGTGCTTCAGGTGAAGAAAAACTGTTTTTT	CASSDVSASGEEKLFF
-	TRBJ2-5	TRBV7-8	-	TGTGCCAGCAGCCTTGGTCCGGGGCCGGCGGTCCAAGAGACCCAGTACTTC	CASSLGPGPAVQETQYF
-	TRBJ1-1	TRBV13	once	TGTGCCAGCAGCTTACGGGGCGCGGGCGCGAACACTGAAGCTTTCTTT	CASSLRGAGANTEAFF
TRBD1	TRBJ1-6	TRBV28	-	TGTGCCAGCAGTTCAGGGGGCAATAATTCACCCCTCCACTTT	CASSSGGNNSPLHF
-	TRBJ2-1	TRBV7-3	-	TGTGCCAGCAGCTTATCAGCGGGTACCTTTGGTGAGCAGTTCTTC	CASSLSAGTFGEQFF
TRBD2	TRBJ2-1	TRBV7-3	-	TGTGCCAGCAGCTTCTTAGCGGGGGCGGGTGAGCAGTTCTTC	CASSFLAGAGEQFF
-	TRBJ2-2	TRBV2	-	TGTGCCAGCAGTCAAGAGAGGTATACCGGGGAGCTGTTTTTT	CASSQERYTGELFF
-	TRBJ2-7	TRBV27	-	TGTGCCAGCAGTCTAAGGGGACCCTACGAGCAGTACTTC	CASSLRGPYEQYF
-	TRBJ1-3	TRBV4-1	once	TGCGCCAGCAGCCAAACCCTTGGGGGTGGAAACACCATATATTTT	CASSQTLGGGNTIYF
TRBD2	TRBJ2-1	TRBV9	-	TGTGCCAGCAGCATCGAGCGGGGTCCCGGGAATGAGCAGTTCTTC	CASSIERGPGNEQFF
TRBD1	TRBJ1-5	TRBV6-9	-	TGTGCCAGCAGTTCGACAGGGGCCTACAATCAGCCCCAGCATTTT	CASSSTGAYNQPQHF